The 31 T cell receptor beta chains presented below share a single source sample, sequenced in a study of Graves' ophthalmopathy and Graves' hyperthyroidism (dated by TCRdb to the late 2010s). Instrument on record: Illumina HiSeq 2000. TCR beta CDR3 regions were amplified from RNA transcripts for repertoire sequencing. HTBI primers and the Qiagen OneStep RT-PCR kit were used in a first-round RT-PCR, which was followed by a second-round multiplex PCR, size selection and purification. TCRdb passed the public sequencing reads through fastp at Q25 and MiXCR, retaining productive beta sequences. Each CDR3 protein appears once, grouped with its most common genes and DNA. For this sample there are 450,000 or so distinct CDR3 sequences; approximately 15% appear just once. In total, the top ten clones hold 8% to 10% of the sample. Sequenced input: blood. These receptors were collected from a woman between 25 and 40 years old with Graves' ophthalmopathy. Donor details come from another sample of the same person, matched by shared clones.

This clonotype was detected a few times. The CDR3 sequence: CASSRIAIMGAGELFF. Written as DNA, the CDR3 is TGTGCCAGCAGCCGTATAGCTATCATGGGGGCCGGGGAGCTGTTTTTT. V gene TRBV11-2 combines with J gene TRBJ2-2; the D gene could be TRBD1 or TRBD2 (5 bases each). V was trimmed by 5 bases and J by 6 bases, leaving 19 bases between them. The CDR3 spans 16 residues. Germline CDR1 and CDR2: SGHAT and FQNNGV.

In this sample, this clonotype turned up many times. The chain has TRBV6-4 and TRBJ2-7; 7 nucleotides line up with TRBD1. The germline V gene has CDR1 MRHNA and CDR2 SNTAGT. V lost 7 bases, J lost 3 bases, and 9 bases stayed unmatched. This CDR3 is 14 amino acids long. The CDR3 reads CASTLDRDLYEQYF. The CDR3 nucleotides read TGTGCCAGCACCTTAGACAGGGACCTCTACGAGCAGTACTTC.

The chain links TRBV27 to TRBJ2-7; 8 nucleotides agree with TRBD2. V gave up 8 bases and J gave up 5 bases; unmatched junction bases: 11. CDR3 size: 14 residues. The germline V gene has CDR1 MNHEY and CDR2 SMNVEV (reference sequence). The DNA of the CDR3 is TGTGCCAGCCAGGACGGCGGGGGGTTCCACGAGCAGTACTTC. It is translated as CASQDGGGFHEQYF.

This clonotype was counted ten times or more. J is TRBJ1-1 and V is TRBV19; TRBD1 is a possible D gene (6 bases). Per germline, CDR1 LNHDA and CDR2 SQIVND (reference sequence). The CDR3 runs 15 residues. The V and J ends lost 5 bases and 1 base respectively, with 14 bases between them. The CDR3 nucleotides are TGTGCCAGTAGTGCCTCCAGGGGAAGGAACACTGAAGCTTTCTTT. Translating gives CASSASRGRNTEAFF.

This clonotype was recorded many times. The genes are TRBV27 and TRBJ1-2; a weak D match, TRBD1 (5 bases). Trimming shortened V by 4 bases and J by 4 bases, and 10 bases separated the two germline ends. The CDR3 extends over 13 amino acids. Germline CDR1 is MNHEY and CDR2 is SMNVEV (reference sequence). CDR3 amino acids: CASSWAQGYGYTF. CDR3 in DNA: TGTGCCAGCAGTTGGGCGCAGGGCTATGGCTACACCTTC.

At least ten counts were recorded for this clonotype. V is TRBV20-1 and J is TRBJ1-2; D is undetermined. Germline values: CDR1 DFQATT, CDR2 SNEGSKA (reference sequence). The CDR3 length is 14 residues. Between the trimmed V and J ends, which lost 4 bases and 4 bases, there was a span of 16 bases. CDR3 amino acids: CSATSWVTTYGYTF. The CDR3 nucleotides are TGCAGTGCTACTAGTTGGGTGACTACCTATGGCTACACCTTC.

This clonotype showed up many times. The J gene is TRBJ2-5, the V gene TRBV3-1; 10 positions match TRBD1. Trimming cost V 1 base and J 4 bases; bases outside gene matches: 0. Germline loops: CDR1 LGHDT, CDR2 YNNKEL (reference sequence). The CDR3 has 14 residues. The CDR3 region has the DNA TGTGCCAGCAGCCAAGGGGACAGGGGAGAGACCCAGTACTTC. It yields the protein CASSQGDRGETQYF.

This clonotype was detected many times. The chain links TRBV9 to TRBJ2-2; TRBD2 aligns across 10 bases. Germline V gene sequence: CDR1 SGDLS, CDR2 YYNGEE. The ends lost 4 bases at V and 10 bases at J; junction bases unmatched: 7. This CDR3 contains 14 residues. The CDR3 loop is CASSSLAGDEELFF. The DNA of the CDR3 is TGTGCCAGCAGCTCTCTAGCGGGGGACGAGGAGCTGTTTTTT.

This clonotype came up many times. The chain joins TRBV11-2 to TRBJ1-1; weak D call: TRBD1 (5 bases). Germline V gene data show CDR1 as SGHAT and CDR2 as FQNNGV. V lost 3 bases, J lost 1 base, and 12 bases lay in between. The CDR3 covers 15 residues. The CDR3 loop is CASSFWGVRNTEAFF. The CDR3 nucleotides read TGTGCCAGCAGCTTCTGGGGGGTGAGGAACACTGAAGCTTTCTTT.

This clonotype was counted ten times or more. The chain uses TRBV15 and TRBJ1-5; D ambiguous. V was trimmed by 1 base and J by 0 bases, leaving 13 bases between them. CDR3 length equals 17 residues. CDR1 is LNHNV, CDR2 YYDKDF, per germline (reference sequence). CDR3 sequence: CATSRAAGDYSNQPQHF. CDR3 DNA sequence: TGTGCCACCAGCAGAGCGGCAGGAGATTATAGCAATCAGCCCCAGCATTTT. The entire variable domain, with the rest obtained from reference TRBV15 and TRBJ1-5, is as follows: DAMVIQNPRYQVTQFGKPVTLSCSQTLNHNVMYWYQQKSSQAPKLLFHYYDKDFNNEADTPDNFQSRRPNTSFCFLDIRSPGLGDTAMYLCATSRAAGDYSNQPQHFGDGTRLSIL.

Notes on this clonotype: This clone may be a read error of a much larger clone one base away. The chain carries TRBV7-7 and TRBJ2-5, with TRBD1 matching over 7 bases. Germline V CDR1 and CDR2: SSHAT, FNYEAQ (reference sequence). The CDR3 spans 13 residues. The DNA of the CDR3 is TGTGCTAGCAGCTTAGGACAGGCGGAGACCAAGTACTTC. This encodes CASSLGQAETKYF.

This clonotype was seen ten or more times. The V gene is TRBV20-1, the J gene TRBJ2-7, with 7 bases lining up with TRBD2. CDR1 is DFQATT and CDR2 is SNEGSKA in the germline V gene (reference sequence). V shed 7 bases and J 0 bases; nucleotides not matched to a gene: 15. The CDR3 loop spans 16 amino acids. CDR3 in amino acids: CSVGLAASTYSYEQYF. CDR3 nucleotide sequence: TGCAGTGTTGGCCTAGCGGCATCAACTTACTCCTACGAGCAGTACTTC.

This clonotype was picked up many times. The germline gene is not matched at one end of the junction; a read error may be the cause. V usage is TRBV3-1 and J usage is TRBJ1-6, with 7 bases fitting TRBD1. From germline, CDR1 is LGHDT and CDR2 YNNKEL (reference sequence). There are 16 residues in the CDR3. CDR3 in amino acids: CANSPTPGQRNSPLHF. The CDR3 DNA reads TGTGCCAACAGCCCCACACCGGGACAGCGTAATTCACCCCTCCACTTT. Looking up the rest from reference TRBV3-1 and TRBJ1-6 gives the full variable domain: DTAVSQTPKYLVTQMGNDKSIKCEQNLGHDTMYWYKQDSKKFLKIMFSYNNKELIINETVPNRFSPKSPDKAHLNLHINSLELGDSAVYFCANSPTPGQRNSPLHFGNGTRLTVT.

This clonotype was seen more than once but under ten times. This sequence may be a read error, since a much larger clone differs from it by one base. The CDR3 sequence is CASSYSQGYQETQHF. In DNA form, the CDR3 reads TGTGCCAGCAGTTACTCACAAGGATACCAAGAGACCCAGCACTTC. The chain combines TRBV6-5 with TRBJ2-5; D remains unclear. Germline assignment: CDR1 MNHEY and CDR2 SVGAGI. This CDR3 has 15 residues.

This clonotype was picked up many times. J is TRBJ1-1 and V is TRBV29-1; possibly TRBD1 for D (5 bases). V lost 8 bases and J 0 bases, leaving 19 bases between the germline ends. This CDR3 contains 15 residues. Germline values: CDR1 SQVTM, CDR2 ANQGSEA. CDR3: CSHAGGGTMNTEAFF. In nucleotides, the CDR3 is TGCAGCCATGCTGGGGGAGGAACTATGAACACTGAAGCTTTCTTT.

This clonotype was seen ten or more times. The V call is TRBV6-5, the J call TRBJ1-1; D may be TRBD1 (5 bases). Deletions cut 5 bases from V and 5 bases from J, with 18 bases between. Germline V CDR1 and CDR2: MNHEY, SVGAGI. This CDR3 comprises 15 residues. The CDR3 nucleotides read TGTGCCAGCAGTAGTACCGGGCAAGAGGGGACTGAAGCTTTCTTT. Its protein product is CASSSTGQEGTEAFF.

In its sample, this clonotype was seen many times. The V call is TRBV30, the J call TRBJ1-6, with a possible D match to TRBD1 (6 bases). This CDR3 contains 14 residues. With 0 bases removed from V and 6 bases from J, the gap between germline ends came to 9 bases. CDR1 is GTSNPN and CDR2 is SVGIG in the germline V gene (reference sequence). The CDR3 spells CAWSVGTTNSPLHF. CDR3 nucleotide sequence: TGTGCCTGGAGTGTAGGGACAACTAATTCACCCCTCCACTTT.

V and J are TRBV27 and TRBJ2-2, with D perhaps given as TRBD1 or TRBD2 (5 bases each). Trimming took off 11 bases at V and 4 bases at J, with 17 bases between the two ends. The CDR3 spans 14 residues. The germline CDR1 and CDR2 sequences are MNHEY and SMNVEV (reference sequence). This CDR3 is CAGNMGVGTGELFF. The CDR3 DNA reads TGTGCCGGCAATATGGGGGTCGGCACCGGGGAGCTGTTTTTT.

CDR3 nucleotides: TGTGCCAGCAGTCCCCTAGCGGGAGGGCCTTGGGAGACCCAGTACTTC. It specifies CASSPLAGGPWETQYF. The V and J genes are TRBV28 and TRBJ2-5, with TRBD2 matching 12 bases. Germline V gene data show CDR1 as MDHEN and CDR2 as SYDVKM. The J segment lost 5 bases and the V segment lost 5 bases, leaving 9 bases of the junction unmatched. The CDR3 loop spans 16 amino acids.

This clonotype was seen many times. V and J are TRBV6-5 and TRBJ1-5; no firm D call. The CDR3 consists of 17 residues. Trimming left V 3 bases short and J 4 bases short, with 19 bases between. Germline values: CDR1 MNHEY, CDR2 SVGAGI. CDR3 sequence reads: CASSYSDIPTANQPQHF. CDR3 DNA: TGTGCCAGCAGTTATTCTGACATCCCGACCGCTAATCAGCCCCAGCATTTT.

Comments on this clonotype: Since no conserved phenylalanine or tryptophan closes the CDR3, a read error is the likely cause. It is unclear where the CDR3 begins or ends on the DNA, so no DNA is shown, and the CDR3 is as TCRdb lists it. The chain is built from TRBV12-5 and TRBJ2-7; TRBD1 was called by the table and not checked on the DNA. The CDR3 contains 15 residues when both ends are counted. Germline assignment: CDR1 LGHNT and CDR2 FRNRAP. The CDR3 sequence is CASAPDRVGVETQCY.

The sample holds many counts of this clonotype. The genes are TRBV4-2 and TRBJ2-7; 8 bases line up with TRBD2. Looked up from germline, CDR1 is LGHNA and CDR2 is YNFKEQ. The CDR3 totals 14 residues. Losses at the gene ends were 7 bases for V and 3 bases for J; bases not matched to a gene: 8. This CDR3 reads CASNIGGGIYEQYF. CDR3 nucleotide sequence: TGTGCCAGCAATATCGGGGGGGGGATCTACGAGCAGTACTTC.

This clonotype has a count of ten or more. The chain uses TRBV19 and TRBJ1-5; D is possibly TRBD1 (6 bases). The CDR3 contains 14 residues. Germline V gene data show CDR1 as LNHDA and CDR2 as SQIVND (reference sequence). V dropped 10 bases and J dropped 1 base, with 14 bases sitting between them. The CDR3 DNA reads TGTGCCACCGAAAATAGGGGGAGCAATCAGCCCCAGCATTTT. Amino acids: CATENRGSNQPQHF.

This clonotype showed up many times. The chain has TRBV20-1 and TRBJ1-2, with a tentative D call TRBD1 (5 bases). The V end lost 6 bases, the J end lost 3 bases, and 11 bases lay between the germline ends. Germline values: CDR1 DFQATT, CDR2 SNEGSKA (reference sequence). This CDR3 region has 12 residues. This chain's CDR3 is CSAEGLDYGYTF. For the CDR3, the DNA is TGCAGTGCCGAGGGGCTGGACTATGGCTACACCTTC.

This clonotype occurred many times. This rearrangement joins TRBV19 to TRBJ2-4; no definite D call. V dropped 1 base and J dropped 2 bases, with 12 bases sitting between them. Germline V gene sequence: CDR1 LNHDA, CDR2 SQIVND (reference sequence). The CDR3 consists of 16 residues. This CDR3 is CASSIGGGVTKNIQYF. The DNA of the CDR3 is TGTGCCAGTAGTATAGGCGGTGGTGTGACCAAAAACATTCAGTACTTC.

This clonotype occurred many times. The chain carries TRBV6-2 or TRBV6-3 and TRBJ2-7; 8 bases line up with TRBD1. J gave up 3 bases and V 5 bases, and 9 bases lay outside the gene matches. The CDR3 consists of 15 residues. CDR1 MNHEY and CDR2 SVGEGT come from the germline V gene. CDR3 nucleotide sequence: TGTGCCAGCAGTCCCGGGACAGGAGTGGTCTACGAGCAGTACTTC. Translating it yields CASSPGTGVVYEQYF.

This clonotype appeared many times. The chain recombines TRBV11-2 with TRBJ2-7, with D tentatively TRBD1 or TRBD2 (5 bases each). Trimming cost V 2 bases and J 0 bases, with 8 bases left between them. Germline CDR1 and CDR2: SGHAT and FQNNGV. The CDR3 extends over 14 amino acids. CDR3 in DNA: TGTGCCAGCAGCTTATCGGGGCACTCCTACGAGCAGTACTTC. Translated: CASSLSGHSYEQYF. Based on the CDR3 plus reference TRBV11-2 and TRBJ2-7, the full variable domain is EAGVAQSPRYKIIEKRQSVAFWCNPISGHATLYWYQQILGQGPKLLIQFQNNGVVDDSQLPKDRFSAERLKGVDSTLKIQPAKLEDSAVYLCASSLSGHSYEQYFGPGTRLTVT.

There are many counts of this clonotype. The chain joins TRBV19 to TRBJ2-2; D not resolved. Germline-derived CDR1 and CDR2 are LNHDA and SQIVND (reference sequence). V lost 7 bases to trimming and J lost 2 bases, with 8 bases between them. The CDR3 has 13 amino acids. Written as DNA, the CDR3 is TGTGCCAGTACCGAGACCAACACCGGGGAGCTGTTTTTT. As protein: CASTETNTGELFF.

This clonotype has only a few counts. This rearrangement joins TRBV4-2 to TRBJ1-2, with TRBD1 matching 8 bases. Trimming at V came to 1 base and at J to 11 bases, leaving 9 bases not matched to a gene. The CDR3 extends over 14 amino acids. Per the germline V gene, CDR1 is LGHNA and CDR2 is YNFKEQ. The CDR3 coding sequence is TGTGCCAGCAGCCAAGTAGGGAGGACAGGGTCTTACACCTTC. Its translation: CASSQVGRTGSYTF.

This clonotype was observed a few times. This chain connects TRBV7-9 to TRBJ2-7, with 7 bases identical to TRBD2. The germline V gene has CDR1 SEHNR and CDR2 FQNEAQ (reference sequence). The CDR3 extends over 14 amino acids. Trimming removed 5 bases from V and 1 base from J; junction bases left unmatched: 5. CDR3 protein: CASSRGDWSYEQYF. The CDR3 DNA reads as TGTGCCAGCAGCCGGGGGGACTGGTCCTACGAGCAGTACTTC.

This clonotype was recorded many times. V is TRBV6-5 and J is TRBJ2-2; TRBD2 might be the D (5 bases). Trimming took 4 bases from V and 7 from J, leaving 7 bases between them. This CDR3 has 12 amino acids. Germline V gene lookup returns CDR1 MNHEY and CDR2 SVGAGI. The CDR3 DNA reads TGTGCCAGCAGTTCAAGCGGCGGGGAGCTGTTTTTT. It codes for CASSSSGGELFF.